The following is a T cell receptor beta chain sequence with its context. What it binds is not known. Germline lookup yields CDR1 DFQATT and CDR2 SNEGSKA (reference sequence). The CDR3 runs to 15 residues. TCRdb reprocessed the 5' RACE reads and keeps a single row for each CDR3 protein, giving no DNA. The sample data list roughly 140,000 distinct CDR3 sequences. This sample was taken from a study of monozygotic twins with inflammatory bowel disease. Broader study findings: A reduction in TCRbeta diversity (inverse Simpson) was seen in IBD patients relative to healthy co-twins. There was no way to distinguish the different T cell subtypes. Twin concordance left repertoire similarity unchanged, with limited power a possible explanation for this lack of difference.

The chain couples TRBV20-1 to TRBJ2-1; TCRdb names TRBD1, which stays unverified in the absence of DNA. The source of this sequence is a human donor with ulcerative colitis or Crohn's disease, or a healthy co-twin of an affected twin (not recorded which). Source material: blood. CDR3 sequence: CSARTGTGGRNEQFF.